This T cell receptor beta chain stems from a study of blood T cell repertoires in COVID-19. CDR3 size: 18 residues. The germline CDR1 and CDR2 sequences are SGHRS and YFSETQ. The V gene end was trimmed by 5 bases and the J gene end by 1 base; junction bases not matched to a gene: 9. Participant age was roughly 18 to 89 years, and participants resided in about two dozen US areas. Some clones are missing from TCRdb's copy, which holds only in-frame ones; the method was immunoSEQ multiplex PCR. The repertoire includes approximately 150,000 clones, about 86% of them detected once, and 2% to 2.5% sits in the top ten.

The specimen was PBMCs or T cells enriched from blood (not recorded which). This sequence joins TRBV5-1 and TRBJ2-1, with 13 positions matching TRBD2. The TCR sequence derives from a middle-aged man with acute COVID-19. In nucleotides, the CDR3 is TGCGCCAGCAGACCGGGACTAGCGGGAACGGGATCCTACAATGAGCAGTTCTTC. Protein product: CASRPGLAGTGSYNEQFF.